A single sample is the source of the 25 T cell receptor beta chains below, sequenced in a study of identical twins. From the 5' RACE reads, TCRdb called clonotypes with MiXCR, one entry per CDR3 protein. The sample has around 340,000 distinct CDR3 sequences, 7% to 9.5% seen once. Sequenced: naive T cells sorted from blood. These receptors all come from a woman between 45 and 65 years old in good health.

The V call is TRBV4-1, the J call TRBJ1-2; D not resolved. In germline, CDR1 is MGHRA, CDR2 YSYEKL. Trimming cost V 4 bases and J 6 bases, with 21 bases left between them. CDR3 length: 16 amino acids. CDR3 sequence (DNA): TGCGCCAGCAGCCCTAAGGGTGGCAAGCCGTCCGATGGCTACACCTTC. It yields the protein CASSPKGGKPSDGYTF.

This clonotype has more than one count but fewer than ten. The CDR3: CAWSVTPTSGSRPDTQYF. The CDR3 DNA reads TGTGCCTGGAGTGTGACCCCTACTAGCGGGAGTAGGCCAGATACGCAGTATTTT. V and J are TRBV30 and TRBJ2-3; 11 bases align to TRBD2. CDR1 and CDR2 from the germline V gene are GTSNPN and SVGIG (reference sequence). The CDR3 is 18 amino acids. J lost 4 bases, V lost 0 bases, and 12 bases had no gene match.

The V call is TRBV19, the J call TRBJ2-1, with 9 bases lining up with TRBD2. Unmatched junction bases numbered 11, after V lost 7 bases and J lost 4 bases. Germline CDR1 LNHDA, CDR2 SQIVND (reference sequence). There are 16 residues in the CDR3. CDR3: CASIRSAGGSYNEQFF. The CDR3 DNA reads as TGTGCCAGTATACGGTCGGCGGGAGGGTCATACAATGAGCAGTTCTTC.

V and J are TRBV20-1 and TRBJ2-5; D might be TRBD2 (6 bases). In germline, CDR1 is DFQATT, CDR2 SNEGSKA (reference sequence). The CDR3 consists of 15 residues. Trimming took 0 bases from V and 5 from J, leaving 16 bases between them. This chain's CDR3 is CSAREGLGVRETQYF. CDR3 DNA: TGCAGTGCTAGAGAGGGACTTGGGGTTAGGGAGACCCAGTACTTC.

This clonotype appeared a few times. This chain connects TRBV10-3 to TRBJ1-5, with TRBD1 as a possible D gene (6 bases). The CDR3 has 13 residues. Trimming took off 7 bases at V and 7 bases at J, with 14 bases between the two ends. Germline CDR1 and CDR2: ENHRY and SYGVKD. This chain's CDR3 is CAIMVGAGQPQHF. The DNA of the CDR3 is TGTGCCATCATGGTGGGGGCGGGACAGCCCCAGCATTTT.

This clonotype has ten or more counts. The chain links TRBV29-1 to TRBJ1-2; D gene unclear. Germline V gene sequence: CDR1 SQVTM, CDR2 ANQGSEA. The V and J ends lost 7 bases and 3 bases respectively, with 18 bases between them. The CDR3 totals 14 residues. This chain's CDR3 is CSASPLPADYGYTF. CDR3 bases: TGCAGCGCCTCCCCACTTCCTGCCGACTATGGCTACACCTTC.

This clonotype came up a few times. The CDR3 reads CATSRFPGLERVQETQYF. CDR3 sequence (DNA): TGTGCCACCAGCAGATTTCCGGGACTAGAGAGGGTACAAGAGACCCAGTACTTC. The chain is built from TRBV15 and TRBJ2-5; 8 nucleotides match TRBD2. Germline values: CDR1 LNHNV, CDR2 YYDKDF (reference sequence). Trimming at V came to 2 bases and at J to 2 bases, leaving 13 bases not matched to a gene. This CDR3 is built from 18 residues. Combining the CDR3 with reference TRBV15 and TRBJ2-5 gives the whole variable domain DAMVIQNPRYQVTQFGKPVTLSCSQTLNHNVMYWYQQKSSQAPKLLFHYYDKDFNNEADTPDNFQSRRPNTSFCFLDIRSPGLGDTAMYLCATSRFPGLERVQETQYFGPGTRLLVL.

The chain joins TRBV7-9 to TRBJ2-5; TRBD2 matches at 10 bases. Trimming at V came to 2 bases and at J to 5 bases, leaving 5 bases not matched to a gene. Germline V gene lookup returns CDR1 SEHNR and CDR2 FQNEAQ (reference sequence). The length of the CDR3 is 15 residues. CDR3 sequence: CASSLQLAGTETQYF. The DNA of the CDR3 is TGTGCCAGCAGCTTACAACTAGCGGGAACGGAGACCCAGTACTTC.

The rearrangement links TRBV6-5 to TRBJ2-7; no clear D gene. This CDR3 has 15 amino acids. The V and J ends lost 0 bases and 4 bases respectively, with 13 bases between them. Per germline, CDR1 MNHEY and CDR2 SVGAGI. The CDR3 DNA reads as TGTGCCAGCAGTTACTCAGGGTTCCACACTTACGAGCAGTACTTC. Translated, it gives CASSYSGFHTYEQYF.

This clonotype was seen a handful of times. The chain recombines TRBV12-3 or TRBV12-4 with TRBJ1-1, with D perhaps matching TRBD1 (5 bases). This CDR3 spans 13 amino acids. V was clipped by 3 bases and J by 8 bases, with 13 bases between them. As DNA, the CDR3 is TGTGCCAGCAGTTTTTCTCGGGGGGACGAAGCTTTCTTT. Amino acids: CASSFSRGDEAFF.

In its sample, this clonotype was seen many times. V and J are TRBV5-1 and TRBJ2-1; D is possibly TRBD2 (5 bases). Germline CDR1 reads SGHRS; CDR2 reads YFSETQ. V was shortened by 0 bases and J by 1 base, with 8 bases between the two germline ends. The CDR3 is 15 amino acids. The CDR3 DNA reads as TGCGCCAGCAGCTTGGTGCGGGCTTCCTACAATGAGCAGTTCTTC. Translation: CASSLVRASYNEQFF.

This clonotype was recorded once. V is TRBV5-1 and J is TRBJ2-3; D gene uncertain. Trimming took 2 bases from V and 10 from J, leaving 17 bases between them. Germline CDR1 and CDR2: SGHRS and YFSETQ. The CDR3 sequence is 14 residues long. CDR3 DNA: TGCGCCAGCAGCTTTGGATGGGCCGACCCGGCGCAGTATTTT. Its translation: CASSFGWADPAQYF.

This clonotype was seen ten or more times. The J gene is TRBJ2-1, the V gene TRBV5-1; maybe TRBD1 (5 bases). V shed 3 bases and J shed 2 bases, with 12 bases lying between them. Germline V gene data show CDR1 as SGHRS and CDR2 as YFSETQ. The CDR3 length is 15 residues. CDR3 region: CASSSTVSAYNEQFF. DNA of the CDR3: TGCGCCAGCAGCTCGACAGTTTCAGCCTACAATGAGCAGTTCTTC. The variable domain in full, with the rest retrieved from reference TRBV5-1 and TRBJ2-1, is KAGVTQTPRYLIKTRGQQVTLSCSPISGHRSVSWYQQTPGQGLQFLFEYFSETQRNKGNFPGRFSGRQFSNSRSEMNVSTLELGDSALYLCASSSTVSAYNEQFFGPGTRLTVL.

A few counts support this clonotype. V usage is TRBV24-1 and J usage is TRBJ2-7; D is undetermined. This CDR3 is built from 15 residues. With 0 bases removed from V and 10 bases from J, the gap between germline ends came to 18 bases. Per germline, CDR1 KGHDR and CDR2 SFDVKD. The CDR3 loop reads CATSDLQGVRSSQYV. CDR3 DNA sequence: TGTGCCACCAGTGATTTGCAAGGTGTCAGATCTTCCCAGTACGTC.

The rearrangement uses TRBV9 and TRBJ2-1, with 7 bases identical to TRBD2. The CDR3 runs to 14 residues. V shed 5 bases, J shed 4 bases, and the junction held 6 bases outside the gene matches. Germline CDR1 is SGDLS and CDR2 is YYNGEE. CDR3 residues: CASSKREKYNEQFF. The CDR3 DNA reads TGTGCCAGCAGTAAGCGGGAAAAATACAATGAGCAGTTCTTC. The full variable domain, with the rest looked up from reference TRBV9 and TRBJ2-1, is DSGVTQTPKHLITATGQRVTLRCSPRSGDLSVYWYQQSLDQGLQFLIQYYNGEERAKGNILERFSAQQFPDLHSELNLSSLELGDSALYFCASSKREKYNEQFFGPGTRLTVL.

A few counts support this clonotype. The chain couples TRBV9 to TRBJ2-5, with D unresolved. The length of the CDR3 is 14 residues. From germline, CDR1 is SGDLS and CDR2 YYNGEE. Trimming removed 3 bases from V and 5 bases from J, with 14 bases in between. CDR3 protein: CASSATITTETQYF. The CDR3 DNA sequence: TGTGCCAGCAGCGCTACTATTACTACTGAGACCCAGTACTTC. Together with reference TRBV9 and TRBJ2-5, the CDR3 gives the full variable domain: DSGVTQTPKHLITATGQRVTLRCSPRSGDLSVYWYQQSLDQGLQFLIQYYNGEERAKGNILERFSAQQFPDLHSELNLSSLELGDSALYFCASSATITTETQYFGPGTRLLVL.

This clonotype was observed many times. The chain couples TRBV29-1 to TRBJ1-2, with a weak D call TRBD1 (6 bases). The CDR3 is made up of 11 amino acids. Per the germline V gene, CDR1 is SQVTM and CDR2 is ANQGSEA. V gave up 6 bases and J gave up 8 bases, with 13 bases separating them. CDR3 sequence (DNA): TGCAGCGTGCGGACAGCAAGGGGCTACACCTTC. Its protein product is CSVRTARGYTF.

The table lists this clonotype with a few counts. The chain links TRBV25-1 to TRBJ2-5; 10 bases map to TRBD1. Per germline, CDR1 MGHDK and CDR2 SYGVNS. Unmatched junction bases numbered 3, after V lost 4 bases and J lost 4 bases. This CDR3 has 14 residues. The CDR3 here is CASSARDRGETQYF. As DNA, the CDR3 is TGTGCCAGCAGTGCCCGGGACAGGGGAGAGACCCAGTACTTC.

This clonotype was observed a few times. This rearrangement joins TRBV20-1 to TRBJ2-1; maybe TRBD2 (5 bases). This CDR3 is 14 amino acids long. Trimming pared 3 bases from V and 7 bases from J, leaving 16 bases between. CDR1 DFQATT and CDR2 SNEGSKA come from the germline V gene (reference sequence). The CDR3 protein is CSARTLEGLNEQFF. In DNA form, the CDR3 reads TGCAGTGCTAGGACCTTAGAGGGCCTTAATGAGCAGTTCTTC.

This clonotype was seen a few times. The rearrangement links TRBV6-6 to TRBJ2-1; 8 nucleotides line up with TRBD2. The CDR3 is made up of 19 amino acids. Germline trimming cut 2 bases from V and 2 bases from J; bases unmatched to any gene: 14. The germline V gene has CDR1 MNHNY and CDR2 SVGAGI (reference sequence). CDR3 nucleotides: TGTGCCAGCAGTTACGGTCCTAGCGGGCCGGGGGGGGCCTACAATGAGCAGTTCTTC. Translation gives CASSYGPSGPGGAYNEQFF.

This clonotype was seen only a few times. The chain recombines TRBV11-3 with TRBJ1-1, with 7 bases matching TRBD1. Germline V gene sequence: CDR1 SGHNT, CDR2 YENEEA. CDR3 length equals 15 residues. The J segment lost 5 bases and the V segment lost 5 bases, leaving 11 bases of the junction unmatched. CDR3 nucleotide sequence: TGTGCCAGCAGCCTGCCTAAGGGGGCGAGGACTGAAGCTTTCTTT. Translation gives CASSLPKGARTEAFF.

The chain has TRBV7-2 and TRBJ2-3; 11 bases match TRBD2. CDR3 length: 17 amino acids. V was pared by 3 bases and J by 1 base, with 6 bases of the junction left unmatched. Germline-derived CDR1 and CDR2 are SGHTA and FQGNSA. CDR3 nucleotide sequence: TGTGCCAGCAGCTTGCTAGCGGGAGGACCTGGCACAGATACGCAGTATTTT. Translated, it gives CASSLLAGGPGTDTQYF.

This clonotype was counted at least ten times. CDR3 sequence reads: CASSLIVDTQYF. The CDR3 DNA sequence: TGTGCCAGCAGTCTAATTGTGGATACGCAGTATTTT. The rearrangement links TRBV7-9 to TRBJ2-3; no reliable D call. The CDR3 is 12 residues long. V lost 6 bases and J lost 6, with 10 bases in between. Germline lookup yields CDR1 SEHNR and CDR2 FQNEAQ (reference sequence).

CDR3 protein: CASSLPPLRRGGNEQFF. CDR3 sequence (DNA): TGCGCCAGCAGCTTGCCCCCCCTTAGGAGGGGGGGGAATGAGCAGTTCTTC. This chain connects TRBV5-1 to TRBJ2-1, with a tentative D call TRBD2 (7 bases). The CDR3 has 17 residues. V lost 1 base, J lost 7 bases, and 21 bases lay in between. From germline, CDR1 is SGHRS and CDR2 YFSETQ.

This clonotype was seen ten or more times. The chain recombines TRBV10-3 with TRBJ2-3; D gene uncertain. Germline CDR1 and CDR2: ENHRY and SYGVKD. V was shortened by 0 bases and J by 6 bases, with 10 bases between the two germline ends. This CDR3 has 14 residues. The CDR3 reads CAISESGGTDTQYF. CDR3 bases: TGTGCCATCAGTGAGTCCGGTGGAACCGATACGCAGTATTTT.